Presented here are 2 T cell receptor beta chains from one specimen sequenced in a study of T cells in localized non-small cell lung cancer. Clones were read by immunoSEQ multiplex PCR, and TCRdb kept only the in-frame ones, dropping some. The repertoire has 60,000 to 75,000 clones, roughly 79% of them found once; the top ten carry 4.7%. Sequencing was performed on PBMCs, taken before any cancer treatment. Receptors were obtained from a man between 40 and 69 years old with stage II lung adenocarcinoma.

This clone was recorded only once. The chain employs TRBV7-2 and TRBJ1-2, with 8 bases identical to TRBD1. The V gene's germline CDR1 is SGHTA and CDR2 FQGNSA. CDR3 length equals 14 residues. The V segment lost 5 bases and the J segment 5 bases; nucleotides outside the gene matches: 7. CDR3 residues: CASSPRRTGYGYTF. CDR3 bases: TGTGCCAGCAGCCCTAGAAGGACAGGGTATGGCTACACCTTC.

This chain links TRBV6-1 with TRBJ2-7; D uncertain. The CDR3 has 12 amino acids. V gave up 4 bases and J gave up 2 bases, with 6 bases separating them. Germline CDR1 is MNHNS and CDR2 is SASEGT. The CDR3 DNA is TGTGCCAGCAGTGTTGCGGCCTACGAGCAGTACTTC. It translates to CASSVAAYEQYF.